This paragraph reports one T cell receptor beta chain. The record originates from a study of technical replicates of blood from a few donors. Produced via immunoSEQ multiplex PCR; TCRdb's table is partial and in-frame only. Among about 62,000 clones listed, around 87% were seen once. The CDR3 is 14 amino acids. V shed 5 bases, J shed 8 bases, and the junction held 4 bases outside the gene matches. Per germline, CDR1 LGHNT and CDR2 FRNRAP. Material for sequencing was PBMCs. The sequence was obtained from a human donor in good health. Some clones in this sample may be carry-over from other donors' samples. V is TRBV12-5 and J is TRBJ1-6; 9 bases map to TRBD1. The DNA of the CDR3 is TGTGCTAGTGGTCGGGACAGGGTGTATTCACCCCTCCACTTT. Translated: CASGRDRVYSPLHF.